This entry lists 19 T cell receptor beta chains sequenced from one sample in a study of T cell clonotyping in hematopoietic cell transplantation (dated by TCRdb to about 2021). This specimen's time point label, per the study, means: recipient sample about 28 days before transplant, after cytoreduction. The protocol used for the library was the immunoSEQ multiplex PCR assay. Drawn from immuneACCESS, this table holds only the in-frame rearrangements with V and J called that TCRdb kept. Clones are partly lost; checked studies trace under half to an unresolved V gene and leave the rest unexplained. The sample table shows tens of thousands of clones, and 85% to 95% are seen once. About 2.3% of the sample is held by the ten biggest clonotypes. The sample was peripheral blood mononuclear cells, taken before stem cell transplant. These receptor sequences come from a man aged 45-65 years with acute myeloid leukemia. Some clones in this sample may be carry-over from other donors' samples.

The chain links TRBV7-6 to TRBJ2-5; TRBD1 aligns across 7 bases. J lost 2 bases, V lost 5 bases, and 5 bases had no gene match. CDR1 is SGHVS, CDR2 FNYEAQ, per germline. The CDR3 is made up of 14 amino acids. The CDR3 sequence is CASSLGTVQETQYF. The CDR3 DNA is TGTGCCAGCAGCCTTGGGACAGTACAAGAGACCCAGTACTTC.

This rearrangement joins TRBV4-3 to TRBJ2-6; 8 nucleotides agree with TRBD1. The CDR3 is 20 amino acids. The germline gives CDR1 LGHNA, CDR2 YSLEER. V dropped 3 bases and J dropped 4; count of bases not matched to a gene: 17. DNA of the CDR3: TGCGCCAGCAGCCATGACGGGACAGGAGGGGAGTTCCCCGGGGCCAACGTCCTGACTTTC. Translating it yields CASSHDGTGGEFPGANVLTF.

V gene TRBV9 combines with J gene TRBJ2-3; 7 bases agree with TRBD2. V trimming: 1 base; J trimming: 3 bases; junction bases outside the gene matches: 8. The germline V gene has CDR1 SGDLS and CDR2 YYNGEE. The CDR3 runs to 16 residues. The CDR3 nucleotides are TGTGCCAGCAGCGTACGAGGCGGGGGATGGACAGATACGCAGTATTTT. It yields the protein CASSVRGGGWTDTQYF.

This clone was observed a handful of times. The gene calls are TRBV4-2 and TRBJ1-2; 9 positions match TRBD1. Germline values: CDR1 LGHNA, CDR2 YNFKEQ. The V gene end was trimmed by 1 base and the J gene end by 8 bases; junction bases not matched to a gene: 8. CDR3 length: 15 amino acids. CDR3 sequence reads: CASSQGTGVGEGYTF. The CDR3 bases are TGTGCCAGCAGCCAAGGGACAGGGGTGGGTGAGGGCTACACCTTC.

The rearrangement joins TRBV28 to TRBJ1-2; a possible D gene is TRBD1 (5 bases). The CDR3 is 17 residues long. From germline, CDR1 is MDHEN and CDR2 SYDVKM. V dropped 2 bases and J dropped 1 base, with 17 bases sitting between them. CDR3 bases: TGTGCCAGCAGTTTAGGAGTTCTGGCAGGGAATAACTATGGCTACACCTTC. It yields the protein CASSLGVLAGNNYGYTF.

The V gene is TRBV7-2, the J gene TRBJ2-6; weak D call: TRBD2 (5 bases). V lost 1 base and J 1 base, leaving 11 bases between the germline ends. This CDR3 is 17 amino acids long. Germline V gives CDR1 SGHTA, CDR2 FQGNSA. The CDR3 reads CASSLGPPGSGANVLTF. The CDR3 nucleotides are TGTGCCAGCAGCTTAGGCCCGCCGGGATCTGGGGCCAACGTCCTGACTTTC.

The chain couples TRBV7-8 to TRBJ2-7; possibly TRBD1 or TRBD2 for D (5 bases each). Germline assignment: CDR1 SGHVS and CDR2 FQNEAQ. The CDR3 totals 13 residues. V was trimmed by 5 bases and J by 3 bases, leaving 11 bases between them. The chain's CDR3 is CASSGGRYYEQYF. CDR3 in DNA: TGTGCCAGCAGCGGGGGACGGTACTACGAGCAGTACTTC.

The chain has TRBV9 and TRBJ2-5; 8 nucleotides match TRBD2. The CDR3 spans 16 residues. With V trimmed by 0 bases and J by 4 bases, 8 bases remained unmatched. CDR1 is SGDLS, CDR2 YYNGEE, per germline. The CDR3 here is CASSVAGGQVGETQYF. The CDR3 nucleotides read TGTGCCAGCAGCGTAGCGGGGGGGCAAGTCGGAGAGACCCAGTACTTC.

The rearrangement uses TRBV5-6 and TRBJ1-5, with D possibly TRBD1 on 5 matching bases. Germline V gives CDR1 SGHDT, CDR2 YYEEEE. This CDR3 region has 14 residues. The V gene lost 3 bases and the J gene lost 8 bases, with 15 bases spanning the gap. CDR3 sequence: CASSSTWGREPQHF. The CDR3 DNA is TGTGCCAGCAGCTCCACGTGGGGCCGGGAGCCCCAGCATTTT.

J is TRBJ1-2 and V is TRBV9; 7 bases match TRBD1. With 0 bases clipped from V and 4 bases from J, the junction kept 9 bases outside the gene matches. CDR1 SGDLS and CDR2 YYNGEE come from the germline V gene. The CDR3 totals 16 residues. CDR3 region: CASSVGSAGGVYGYTF. The DNA of the CDR3 is TGTGCCAGCAGCGTAGGTTCCGCAGGGGGTGTCTATGGCTACACCTTC.

The genes are TRBV29-1 and TRBJ1-2; the D is unclear. Trimming took 7 bases from V and 0 from J, leaving 12 bases between them. The germline CDR1 and CDR2 sequences are SQVTM and ANQGSEA. The CDR3 is 13 residues long. The CDR3 region has the DNA TGCAGCGCCGCTGAGGGTCCTAACTATGGCTACACCTTC. Translating gives CSAAEGPNYGYTF.

In its sample, this clone was seen once. V and J are TRBV2 and TRBJ2-7; the D is unclear. Germline V gene data show CDR1 as SNHLY and CDR2 as FYNNEI. The germline V and J ends were trimmed by 7 bases and 0 bases, with 16 bases remaining between them. CDR3 length equals 15 residues. For the CDR3, the DNA is TGTGCCAGCACCTACGGGCAGCTTCCCTCCTACGAGCAGTACTTC. Residues: CASTYGQLPSYEQYF.

The V gene is TRBV2, the J gene TRBJ2-5; perhaps TRBD2 as D (6 bases). This CDR3 comprises 13 residues. Germline V lookup: CDR1 SNHLY, CDR2 FYNNEI. V dropped 8 bases and J dropped 2 bases, with 12 bases sitting between them. CDR3 sequence (DNA): TGTGCCAGCGGGGGACTGGGGCAAGAGACCCAGTACTTC. The encoded protein is CASGGLGQETQYF.

CDR3 nucleotide sequence: TGTGCCAGCAGCTCGACGCTTCACAGGGAAGCTTTCTTT. It codes for CASSSTLHREAFF. The genes are TRBV7-2 and TRBJ1-1; TRBD1 might be the D (5 bases). CDR1 and CDR2 (germline): SGHTA, FQGNSA. The CDR3 length is 13 residues. V was shortened by 4 bases and J by 8 bases, with 14 bases between the two germline ends.

The table lists this clone with a count of one. This chain connects TRBV7-6 to TRBJ2-7; D might be TRBD1 (5 bases). The CDR3 covers 16 residues. V lost 5 bases to trimming and J lost 3 bases, with 20 bases between them. Germline V gives CDR1 SGHVS, CDR2 FNYEAQ. This CDR3 is CASSPGPLRGFYEQYF. CDR3 DNA: TGTGCCAGCAGCCCCGGTCCCCTAAGGGGTTTCTACGAGCAGTACTTC. Full variable domain (remainder filled in from reference TRBV7-6 and TRBJ2-7): GAGVSQSPRYKVTKRGQDVALRCDPISGHVSLYWYRQALGQGPEFLTYFNYEAQQDKSGLPNDRFSAERPEGSISTLTIQRTEQRDSAMYRCASSPGPLRGFYEQYFGPGTRLTVT.

The chain is built from TRBV28 and TRBJ1-2; a weak D match, TRBD1 (5 bases). Trimming removed 4 bases at V and 0 bases at J, with 18 bases between. CDR1 is MDHEN and CDR2 is SYDVKM in the germline V gene. The CDR3 consists of 17 residues. The CDR3 sequence: CASSSQTATAPNYGYTF. Here the CDR3 DNA reads TGTGCCAGCAGTTCCCAGACAGCGACGGCCCCTAACTATGGCTACACCTTC.

This clone was seen more than once but under ten times. The chain links TRBV5-5 to TRBJ1-2; D is undetermined. CDR3 size: 17 residues. The germline V and J ends were trimmed by 0 bases and 8 bases, with 23 bases remaining between them. Germline V gene lookup returns CDR1 SGHKS and CDR2 YYEKEE (reference sequence). CDR3 loop: CASSLVLRTDGFGGYTF. CDR3 bases: TGTGCCAGCAGCTTGGTGCTTCGGACGGACGGCTTTGGGGGCTACACCTTC.

The CDR3 DNA reads as TGTGCCATCAGTGATGCGGACAGAGCCCCCTACGAGCAGTACTTC. Its protein product is CAISDADRAPYEQYF. The V gene is TRBV10-3, the J gene TRBJ2-7, with D possibly matching TRBD1 (6 bases). Germline V gene sequence: CDR1 ENHRY, CDR2 SYGVKD. V was clipped by 3 bases and J by 2 bases, with 14 bases between them. The CDR3 length is 15 residues.

The J gene is TRBJ1-2, the V gene TRBV15; D unresolved. The CDR3 contains 12 residues. V was pared by 1 base and J by 4 bases, with 4 bases between. The V gene's germline CDR1 is LNHNV and CDR2 YYDKDF (reference sequence). CDR3 residues: CATSRGGYGYTF. The CDR3 bases are TGTGCCACCAGCAGAGGGGGCTATGGCTACACCTTC.